The entry below gives a single T cell receptor beta chain sequence along with its context. This entry comes from a study of blood T cell repertoires in COVID-19. Study-wide background: From T cells, B-cell-depleted T cells, or PBMCs came the material, which was cDNA or gDNA.

CDR1 is LGHNT, CDR2 FRNRAP, per germline. The CDR3 length is 15 residues. V was pared by 7 bases and J by 4 bases, with 13 bases of the junction left unmatched. The assay was immunoSEQ multiplex PCR, and TCRdb's table has in-frame clones only and misses some. This sample has about 140,000 clones; around 87% occur once, and the top ten carry around 4.5%. This TCR came from a woman aged 40-49 years with acute or convalescent COVID-19. V gene TRBV12-5 combines with J gene TRBJ2-7; 7 bases agree with TRBD1. Sequencing was done on a sample of peripheral blood. CDR3 DNA sequence: TGTGCTAGTGCCTCTGGAGAGGGGGCCTTGTACGAGCAGTACTTC. Translated: CASASGEGALYEQYF.